This T cell receptor (beta chain) is drawn from a study of cytomegalovirus exposure and HLA in healthy donors. Assay used: immunoSEQ multiplex PCR; TCRdb lists only in-frame clones, some missing. This sample yields some 79,000 clones, of which 94% are seen a single time; 3.2% belongs to the top ten. The CDR3 totals 11 residues. Germline V lookup: CDR1 MNHNY, CDR2 SVGAGI (reference sequence). Deletions cut 6 bases from V and 9 bases from J, with 9 bases between. The chain couples TRBV6-6 to TRBJ2-1, with unresolved D. This sequence originates from a young woman in good health and CMV-seropositive. The source material was PBMCs. The DNA of the CDR3 is TGTGCCAGCAGCCCTGTCGTTGAGCAGTTCTTC. Its translation is CASSPVVEQFF.